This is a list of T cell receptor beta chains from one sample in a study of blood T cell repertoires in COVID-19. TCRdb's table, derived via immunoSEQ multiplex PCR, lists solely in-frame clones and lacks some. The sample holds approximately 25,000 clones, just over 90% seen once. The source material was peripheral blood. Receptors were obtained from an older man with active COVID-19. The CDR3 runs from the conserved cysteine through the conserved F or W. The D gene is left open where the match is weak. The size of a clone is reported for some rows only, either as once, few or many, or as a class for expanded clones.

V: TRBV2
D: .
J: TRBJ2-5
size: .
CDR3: CASSLKGGGLQETQYF
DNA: TGTGCCAGCAGTCTCAAGGGCGGGGGCCTTCAAGAGACCCAGTACTTC

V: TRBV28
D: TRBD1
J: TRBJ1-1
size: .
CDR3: CASGGTALNTEAFF
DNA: TGTGCCAGCGGGGGGACAGCCTTGAACACTGAAGCTTTCTTT

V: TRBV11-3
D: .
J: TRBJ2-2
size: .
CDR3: CASSFSGNTGELFF
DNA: TGTGCCAGCAGCTTTAGCGGGAACACCGGGGAGCTGTTTTTT

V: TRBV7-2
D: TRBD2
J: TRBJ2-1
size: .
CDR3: CASSFAGAYNEQFF
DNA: TGTGCCAGCAGCTTTGCGGGAGCCTACAATGAGCAGTTCTTC

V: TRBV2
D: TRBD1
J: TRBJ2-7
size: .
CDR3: CASSRTGGYYEQYF
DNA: TGTGCCAGCTCCCGGACAGGGGGCTACTACGAGCAGTACTTC

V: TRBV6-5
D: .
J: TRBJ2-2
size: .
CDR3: CASEGATNTGELFF
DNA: TGTGCCAGCGAAGGGGCAACCAACACCGGGGAGCTGTTTTTT

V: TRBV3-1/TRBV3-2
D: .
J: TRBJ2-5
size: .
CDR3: CASSHSSGLKGQTQYF
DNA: TGTGCCAGCAGCCACTCCAGTGGCCTAAAGGGGCAGACCCAGTACTTC

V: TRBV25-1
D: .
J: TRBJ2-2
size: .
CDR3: CASSDGLSSRELFF
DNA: TGTGCCAGCAGTGACGGACTTTCATCGCGGGAGCTGTTTTTT

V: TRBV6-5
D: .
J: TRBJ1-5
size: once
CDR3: CASRLSGGNQPQHF
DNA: TGTGCCAGCAGGCTTTCAGGGGGCAATCAGCCCCAGCATTTT

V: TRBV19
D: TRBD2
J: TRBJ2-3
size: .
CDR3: CASRLTSGRLTDTQYF
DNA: TGTGCCAGTAGGTTAACTAGCGGGAGATTGACAGATACGCAGTATTTT

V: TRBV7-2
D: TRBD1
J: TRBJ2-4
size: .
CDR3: CASSFGQGNIQYF
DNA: TGTGCCAGCAGCTTTGGACAGGGAAACATTCAGTACTTC

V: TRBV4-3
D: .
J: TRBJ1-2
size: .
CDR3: CASSHTVTDYGYTF
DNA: TGCGCCAGCAGCCATACCGTTACAGATTATGGCTACACCTTC

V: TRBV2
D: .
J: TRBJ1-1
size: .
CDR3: CASSVTVNTEAFF
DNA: TGTGCCAGCAGTGTTACAGTAAACACTGAAGCTTTCTTT

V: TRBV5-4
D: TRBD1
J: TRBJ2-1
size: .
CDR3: CASSPNRGYNEQFF
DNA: TGTGCCAGCAGCCCGAACAGGGGCTACAATGAGCAGTTCTTC

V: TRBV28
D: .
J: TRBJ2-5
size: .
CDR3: CASSEGSQETQYF
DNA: TGTGCCAGTAGTGAGGGATCCCAAGAGACCCAGTACTTC

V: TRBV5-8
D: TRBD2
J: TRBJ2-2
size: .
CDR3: CASSYERGLRTGELFF
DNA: TGTGCCAGCAGCTACGAGCGGGGGTTGAGGACCGGGGAGCTGTTTTTT

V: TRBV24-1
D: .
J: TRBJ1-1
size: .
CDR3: CATSRGNTEAFF
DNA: TGTGCCACCAGTCGGGGTAACACTGAAGCTTTCTTT

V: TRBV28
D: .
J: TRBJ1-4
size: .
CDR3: CASSPPGIQEKLFF
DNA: TGTGCCAGCAGCCCCCCAGGGATACAAGAAAAACTGTTTTTT

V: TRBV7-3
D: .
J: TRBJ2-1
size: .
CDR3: CASSLTRIDEQFF
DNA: TGTGCCAGCAGCTTAACGCGTATCGATGAGCAGTTCTTC

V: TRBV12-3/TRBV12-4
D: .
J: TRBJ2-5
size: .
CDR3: CASSFFGVETQYF
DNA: TGTGCCAGCAGTTTTTTCGGGGTGGAGACCCAGTACTTC

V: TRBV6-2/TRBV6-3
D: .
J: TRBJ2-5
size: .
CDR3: CASSPRGIAQGVRETQYF
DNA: TGTGCCAGCAGCCCTCGGGGGATAGCGCAAGGGGTACGAGAGACCCAGTACTTC

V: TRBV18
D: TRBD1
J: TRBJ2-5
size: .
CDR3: CASSQDRGRQETQYF
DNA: TGTGCCAGCTCCCAGGACAGGGGGCGGCAAGAGACCCAGTACTTC

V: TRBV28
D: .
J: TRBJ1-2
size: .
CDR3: CASSIHPRTYGYTF
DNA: TGTGCCAGCAGCATACATCCAAGGACTTATGGCTACACCTTC

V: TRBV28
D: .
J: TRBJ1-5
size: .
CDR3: CASSSGQGNQPQHF
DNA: TGTGCCAGCAGTTCGGGACAAGGCAATCAGCCCCAGCATTTT

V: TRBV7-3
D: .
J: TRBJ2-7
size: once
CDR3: CASSLTRLGKQYF
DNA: TGTGCCAGCAGCTTAACGCGGCTCGGGAAGCAGTACTTC

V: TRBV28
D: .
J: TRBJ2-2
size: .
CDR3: CASSFEVNTGELFF
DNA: TGTGCCAGCTCGTTCGAGGTGAACACCGGGGAGCTGTTTTTT

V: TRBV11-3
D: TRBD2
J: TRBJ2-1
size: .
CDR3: CASSLDRGDEQFF
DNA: TGTGCCAGCAGCTTAGATCGGGGGGATGAGCAGTTCTTC

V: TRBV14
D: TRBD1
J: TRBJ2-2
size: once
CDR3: CASSQDRRGRGPTGELFF
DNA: TGTGCCAGCAGCCAAGATCGGCGGGGCAGGGGGCCCACCGGGGAGCTGTTTTTT

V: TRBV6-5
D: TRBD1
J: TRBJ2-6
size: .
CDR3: CASTDRAGANVLTF
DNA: TGTGCCAGCACAGACAGGGCTGGGGCCAACGTCCTGACTTTC

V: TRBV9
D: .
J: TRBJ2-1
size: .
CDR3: CASSTGWEGGNEQFF
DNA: TGTGCCAGCAGCACAGGGTGGGAAGGGGGTAATGAGCAGTTCTTC

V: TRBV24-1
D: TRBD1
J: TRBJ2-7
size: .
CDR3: CATSDKGQGAYEQYF
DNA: TGTGCCACCAGTGATAAGGGACAGGGGGCGTACGAGCAGTACTTC

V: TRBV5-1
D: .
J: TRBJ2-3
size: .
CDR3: CASSLGQGQYF
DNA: TGCGCCAGCAGCTTGGGGCAGGGTCAGTATTTT

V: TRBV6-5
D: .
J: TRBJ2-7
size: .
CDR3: CASSYSKGDPRLEQYF
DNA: TGTGCCAGCAGTTACTCGAAGGGGGACCCACGGCTCGAGCAGTACTTC

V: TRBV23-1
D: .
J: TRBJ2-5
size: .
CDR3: CASSRQLVPAQETQYF
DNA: TGCGCCAGCAGTCGCCAACTAGTCCCCGCGCAAGAGACCCAGTACTTC

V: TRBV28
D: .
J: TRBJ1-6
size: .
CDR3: CASSIDRLIGNSPLHF
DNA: TGTGCCAGCAGCATTGACAGGTTAATTGGGAATTCACCCCTCCACTTT

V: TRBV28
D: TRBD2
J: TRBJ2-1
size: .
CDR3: CASSLGTSGGGRQFF
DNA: TGTGCCAGCAGTTTAGGGACTAGCGGGGGGGGTCGGCAGTTCTTC

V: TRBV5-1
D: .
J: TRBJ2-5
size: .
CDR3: CASSLANDRIETQYF
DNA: TGCGCCAGCAGCTTGGCCAATGACAGGATAGAGACCCAGTACTTC

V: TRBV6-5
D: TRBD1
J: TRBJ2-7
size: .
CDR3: CASSKRQGDYEQYF
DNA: TGTGCCAGCAGCAAAAGACAGGGGGACTACGAGCAGTACTTC

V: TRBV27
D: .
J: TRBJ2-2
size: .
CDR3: CASSLSDTNTGELFF
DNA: TGTGCCAGCAGTTTATCTGACACGAACACCGGGGAGCTGTTTTTT

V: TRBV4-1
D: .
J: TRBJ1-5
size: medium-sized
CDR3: CASSQDLGSGQHF
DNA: TGCGCCAGCAGCCAAGATCTTGGGTCAGGGCAGCATTTT